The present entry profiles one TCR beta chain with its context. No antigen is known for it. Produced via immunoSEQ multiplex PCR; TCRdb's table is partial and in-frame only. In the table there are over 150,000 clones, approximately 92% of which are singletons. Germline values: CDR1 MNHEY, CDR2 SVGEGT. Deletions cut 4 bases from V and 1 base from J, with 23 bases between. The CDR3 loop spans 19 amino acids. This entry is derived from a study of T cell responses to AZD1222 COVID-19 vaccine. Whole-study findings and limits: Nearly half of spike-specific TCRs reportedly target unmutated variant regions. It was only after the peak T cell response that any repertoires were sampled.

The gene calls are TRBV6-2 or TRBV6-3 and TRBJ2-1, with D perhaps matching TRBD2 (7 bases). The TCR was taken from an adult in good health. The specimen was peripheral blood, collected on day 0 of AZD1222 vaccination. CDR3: CASSSRGGSPIVSYNEQFF. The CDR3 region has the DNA TGTGCCAGCAGTTCCCGCGGGGGCTCCCCCATCGTATCCTACAATGAGCAGTTCTTC.